These 5 T cell receptor beta chains originate from one sample sequenced in a study of blood T cell repertoires in COVID-19. The repertoire was sequenced with immunoSEQ multiplex PCR; TCRdb's copy has only in-frame clones and lacks some. The sample shows 110,000 to 150,000 clones, approximately 73% of them seen only once. Specimen: peripheral blood. The source of these receptors is a man in his 60s with acute or convalescent COVID-19.

The V gene is TRBV19, the J gene TRBJ1-5; D remains ambiguous. Per the germline V gene, CDR1 is LNHDA and CDR2 is SQIVND (reference sequence). With 7 bases removed from V and 4 bases from J, the gap between germline ends came to 8 bases. The CDR3 totals 12 residues. CDR3 in amino acids: CASTLNNQPQHF. The CDR3 nucleotides are TGTGCCAGTACCCTAAATAATCAGCCCCAGCATTTT.

The CDR3, as DNA: TGTGCCAGCTCACCACCTCAGCGCTCTGGGGCCAACGTCCTGACTTTC. Its translation: CASSPPQRSGANVLTF. The V and J genes are TRBV18 and TRBJ2-6; D remains unclear. The V gene lost 0 bases and the J gene lost 0 bases, with 6 bases spanning the gap. This CDR3 comprises 16 residues. Germline lookup yields CDR1 KGHSH and CDR2 LQKENI.

This chain links TRBV2 with TRBJ1-6; the D is unclear. The V and J ends lost 4 bases and 0 bases respectively, with 7 bases between them. CDR1 is SNHLY, CDR2 FYNNEI, per germline. The CDR3 is made up of 15 amino acids. The CDR3 bases are TGTGCCAGCAGTGGGCGAGGCTCCTATAATTCACCCCTCCACTTT. As protein: CASSGRGSYNSPLHF.

This clone was counted only a few times. The V and J genes are TRBV5-1 and TRBJ2-3; D might be TRBD1 (6 bases). CDR1 SGHRS and CDR2 YFSETQ come from the germline V gene. CDR3 length: 16 amino acids. Deletions cut 2 bases from V and 3 bases from J, with 16 bases between. The CDR3 nucleotides read TGCGCCAGCAGCTTCACTACAGTGAGGGGGACAGATACGCAGTATTTT. It codes for CASSFTTVRGTDTQYF.

The V call is TRBV28, the J call TRBJ1-6; D is possibly TRBD1 (6 bases). Trimming took 4 bases from V and 4 from J, leaving 17 bases between them. Germline CDR1 reads MDHEN; CDR2 reads SYDVKM. CDR3 length: 17 residues. CDR3 sequence (DNA): TGTGCCAGCAGTTATCCGACAGGCTCAATTTATAATTCACCCCTCCACTTT. This codes for CASSYPTGSIYNSPLHF.